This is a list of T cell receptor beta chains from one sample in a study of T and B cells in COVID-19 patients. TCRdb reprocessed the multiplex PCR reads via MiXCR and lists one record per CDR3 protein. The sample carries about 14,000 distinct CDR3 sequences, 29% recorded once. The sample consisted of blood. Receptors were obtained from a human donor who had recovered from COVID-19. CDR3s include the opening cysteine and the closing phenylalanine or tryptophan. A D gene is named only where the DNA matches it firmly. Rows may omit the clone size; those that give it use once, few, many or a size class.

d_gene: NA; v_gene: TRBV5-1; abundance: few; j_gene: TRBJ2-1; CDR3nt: TGCGCCAGCAGCTTCGGGACCTCGATCCATGAGCAGTTCTTC; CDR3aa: CASSFGTSIHEQFF
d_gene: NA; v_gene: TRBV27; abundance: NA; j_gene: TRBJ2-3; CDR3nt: TGTGCCGCCTCCAGTATCCGGGGGCCGAGAACAGATACGCAGTATTTT; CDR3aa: CAASSIRGPRTDTQYF
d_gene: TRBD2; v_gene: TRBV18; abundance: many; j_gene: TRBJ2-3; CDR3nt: TGTGCCAGCTCACCAAGGCTAGCGGGAGGACTAAGCACAGATACGCAGTATTTT; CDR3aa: CASSPRLAGGLSTDTQYF
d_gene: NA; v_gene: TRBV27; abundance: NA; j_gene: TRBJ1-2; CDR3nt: TGTGCCAGCAGTTTACCCGGGGGGGGGGGCTACACCTTC; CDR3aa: CASSLPGGGGYTF
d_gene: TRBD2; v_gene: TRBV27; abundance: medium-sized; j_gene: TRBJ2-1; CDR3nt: TGTGCCAGCAGCCTCTTGACTAGCGGGAGGCCTAATGAGCAGTTCTTC; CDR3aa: CASSLLTSGRPNEQFF
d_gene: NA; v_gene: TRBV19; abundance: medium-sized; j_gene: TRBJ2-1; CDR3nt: TGTGCCAGTAGTCCCCCCCGGAGAGGAGGGTACAATGAGCAGTTCTTC; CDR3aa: CASSPPRRGGYNEQFF
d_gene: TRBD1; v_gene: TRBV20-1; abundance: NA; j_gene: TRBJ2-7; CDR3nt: TGCAGTGCCCGCGGGACAGGAAGATACGAGCAGTACTTC; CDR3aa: CSARGTGRYEQYF
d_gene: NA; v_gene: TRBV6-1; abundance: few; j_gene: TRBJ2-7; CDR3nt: TGTGCCAGCAGTCTTCCCTACGAGCAGTACTTC; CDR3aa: CASSLPYEQYF
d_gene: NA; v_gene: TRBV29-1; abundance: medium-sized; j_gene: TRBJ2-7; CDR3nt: TGCAGCGTTGAAACCGGGACATCCTCCTACGAGCAGTACTTC; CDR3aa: CSVETGTSSYEQYF
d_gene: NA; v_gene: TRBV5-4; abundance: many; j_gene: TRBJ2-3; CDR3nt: TGTGCCAGCAGTCCAGTAGCGGCGATCACAGATACGCAGTATTTT; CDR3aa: CASSPVAAITDTQYF
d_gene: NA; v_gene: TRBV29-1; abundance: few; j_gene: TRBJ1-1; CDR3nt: TGCAGCGTTAAGGGGACCCTCGGGACTACGAACACTGAAGCTTTCTTT; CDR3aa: CSVKGTLGTTNTEAFF
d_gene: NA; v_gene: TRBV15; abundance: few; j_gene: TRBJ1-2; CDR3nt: TGTGCCACCAGCAGGGGGACTGAAGTCTATGGCTACACCTTC; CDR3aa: CATSRGTEVYGYTF
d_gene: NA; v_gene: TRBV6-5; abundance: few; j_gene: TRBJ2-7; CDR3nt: TGTGCCAGCAGTCCCCCGGACGGCTACGAGCAGTACTTC; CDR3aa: CASSPPDGYEQYF
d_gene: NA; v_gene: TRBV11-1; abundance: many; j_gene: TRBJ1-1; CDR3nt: TGTGCCAGCAGCTTAGTATTGGGAGCCATGAACACTGAAGCTTTCTTT; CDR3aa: CASSLVLGAMNTEAFF
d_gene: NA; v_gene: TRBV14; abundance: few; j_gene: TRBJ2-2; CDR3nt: TGTGCCAGCAGCCTGGGCGACACCGGGGAGCTGTTTTTT; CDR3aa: CASSLGDTGELFF
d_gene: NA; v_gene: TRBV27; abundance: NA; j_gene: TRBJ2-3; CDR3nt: TGTGCCAGCCATCCGGCCCTACCTGGGGCGGGGCAAGATACGCAGTATTTT; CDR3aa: CASHPALPGAGQDTQYF
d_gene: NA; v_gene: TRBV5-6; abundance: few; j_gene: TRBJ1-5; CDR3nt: TGTGCCAGCACCGAGGGTGGGCGTAGCAATCAGCCCCAGCATTTT; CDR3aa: CASTEGGRSNQPQHF
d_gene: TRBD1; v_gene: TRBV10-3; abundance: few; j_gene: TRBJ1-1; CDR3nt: TGTGCCATCAGTGACTCGGCAGGGGGGACTGAAGCTTTCTTT; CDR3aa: CAISDSAGGTEAFF
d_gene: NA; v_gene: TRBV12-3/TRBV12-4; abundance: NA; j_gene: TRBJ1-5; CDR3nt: TGTGCCAGCAGTCGCTCTACCCTCCTCAATCAGCCCCAGCATTTT; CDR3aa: CASSRSTLLNQPQHF
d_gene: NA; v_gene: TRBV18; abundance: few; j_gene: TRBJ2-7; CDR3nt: TGTGCCAGCTCACCACTGTTAGCACAGGGCCACGAGCAGTACTTC; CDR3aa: CASSPLLAQGHEQYF
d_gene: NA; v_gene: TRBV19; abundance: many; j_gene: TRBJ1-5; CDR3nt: TGTGCCAGTAGCCATGGGGGGGGCAGCAATCAGCCCCAGCATTTT; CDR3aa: CASSHGGGSNQPQHF
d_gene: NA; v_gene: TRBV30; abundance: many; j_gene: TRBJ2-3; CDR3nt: TGTGCCTGGAGGAGGCGAGGTGGCACAGATACGCAGTATTTT; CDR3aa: CAWRRRGGTDTQYF
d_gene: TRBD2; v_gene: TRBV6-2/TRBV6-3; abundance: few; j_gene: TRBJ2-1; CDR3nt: TGTGCCAGCAGGATTAGCGGGAGCTCCTACAATGAGCAGTTCTTC; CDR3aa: CASRISGSSYNEQFF
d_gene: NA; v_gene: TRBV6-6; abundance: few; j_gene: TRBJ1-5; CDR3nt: TGTGCCAGCAGTTACCCCGGCAATCAGCCCCAGCATTTT; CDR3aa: CASSYPGNQPQHF
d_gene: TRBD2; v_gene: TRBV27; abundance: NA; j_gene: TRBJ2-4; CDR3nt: TGTGCCAGCAGTTTCCTAGCGGGAGGGCCCGTGTTGGACACCAAAAACATTCAGTACTTC; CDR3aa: CASSFLAGGPVLDTKNIQYF
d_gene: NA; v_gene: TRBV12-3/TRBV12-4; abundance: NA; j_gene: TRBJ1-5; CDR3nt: TGTGCCAGCAGTTTAGGTTGGGGGTCGCGCAATCAGCCCCAGCATTTT; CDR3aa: CASSLGWGSRNQPQHF
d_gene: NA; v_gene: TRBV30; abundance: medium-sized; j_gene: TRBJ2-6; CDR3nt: TGTGCCGGCTTGAGCTCTGGGGCCAACGTCCTGACTTTC; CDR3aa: CAGLSSGANVLTF
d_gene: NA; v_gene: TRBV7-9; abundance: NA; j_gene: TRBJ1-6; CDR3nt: TGTGCCAGCACGTCCGGGGCTTATAATTCACCCCTCCACTTT; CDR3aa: CASTSGAYNSPLHF
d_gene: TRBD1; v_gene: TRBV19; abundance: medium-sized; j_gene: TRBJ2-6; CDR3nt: TGTGCCAGTAGTTGGACAGGGGGCTCTGGGGCCAACGTCCTGACTTTC; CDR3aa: CASSWTGGSGANVLTF
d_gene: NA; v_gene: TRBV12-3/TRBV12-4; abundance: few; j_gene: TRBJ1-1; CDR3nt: TGTGCCAGCAGTTTCTCGGCGGACACTGAAGCTTTCTTT; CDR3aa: CASSFSADTEAFF
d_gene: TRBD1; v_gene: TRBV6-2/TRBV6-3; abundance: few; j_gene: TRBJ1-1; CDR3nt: TGTGCCAGCAGTGCCCAGGGGGGGAACACTGAAGCTTTCTTT; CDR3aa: CASSAQGGNTEAFF
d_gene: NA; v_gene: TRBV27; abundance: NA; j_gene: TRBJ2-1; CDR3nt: TGTGCCAGCACCCCCGGGTTCGGCTCCTACAATGAGCAGTTCTTC; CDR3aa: CASTPGFGSYNEQFF
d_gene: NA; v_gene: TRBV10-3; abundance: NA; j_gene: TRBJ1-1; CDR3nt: TGTGCCATCAGTCCCGAGATCATGAACACTGAAGCTTTCTTT; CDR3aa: CAISPEIMNTEAFF
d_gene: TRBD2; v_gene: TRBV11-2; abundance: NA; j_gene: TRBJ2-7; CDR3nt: TGTGCCAGCAGGGGGTCGTGGCGGGAGACTTTCGAGCAGTACTTC; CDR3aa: CASRGSWRETFEQYF
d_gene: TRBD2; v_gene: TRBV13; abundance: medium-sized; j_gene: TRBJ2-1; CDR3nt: TGTGCCAGCAGCTTAGGCCTAGCGGGGGTTAGACTCTTC; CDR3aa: CASSLGLAGVRLF
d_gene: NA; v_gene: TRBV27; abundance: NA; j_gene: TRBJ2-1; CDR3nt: TGTGCCAGCAGCCCCAGGGGCCCAACCCAGGAGCAGTTCTTC; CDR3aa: CASSPRGPTQEQFF
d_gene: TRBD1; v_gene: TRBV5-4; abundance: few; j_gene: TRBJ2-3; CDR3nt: TGTGCCAGCAGCATTACAGGGGCCGATACGCAGTATTTT; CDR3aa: CASSITGADTQYF
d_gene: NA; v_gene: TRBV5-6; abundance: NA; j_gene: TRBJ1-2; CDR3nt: TGTGCCAGCAGCTCGGGACAAGGGTACTATGGCTACACCTTC; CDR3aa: CASSSGQGYYGYTF
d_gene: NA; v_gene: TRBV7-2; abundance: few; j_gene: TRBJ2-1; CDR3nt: TGTGCCAGCAGCCTTAGCGCAATAAGCTCCTACAATGAGCAGTTCTTC; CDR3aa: CASSLSAISSYNEQFF
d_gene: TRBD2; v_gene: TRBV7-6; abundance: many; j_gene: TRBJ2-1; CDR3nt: TGTGCCAGCAGCTTAGCAGCGGGAAGCGATGAGCAGTTCTTC; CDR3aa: CASSLAAGSDEQFF
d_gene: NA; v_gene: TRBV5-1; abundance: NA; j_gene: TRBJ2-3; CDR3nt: TGCGCCAGCGCCTCCGGGACTCTCAACGCGGATACGCAGTATTTT; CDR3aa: CASASGTLNADTQYF
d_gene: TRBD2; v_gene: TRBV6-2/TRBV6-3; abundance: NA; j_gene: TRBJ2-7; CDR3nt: TGTGCCAGCAGTTACTCCTCCGGCGGGAGGGCCGCCAGGGAGCAGTACTTC; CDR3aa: CASSYSSGGRAAREQYF
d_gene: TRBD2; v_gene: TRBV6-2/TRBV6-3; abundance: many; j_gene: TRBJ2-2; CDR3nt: TGTGCCAGCAGTTCAGCGGGAGCCGGCACCGGGGAGCTGTTTTTT; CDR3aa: CASSSAGAGTGELFF
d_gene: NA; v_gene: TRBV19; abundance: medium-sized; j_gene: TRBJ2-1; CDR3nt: TGTGCCAGTAGTATAGTAAGCAGACTCAATGAGCAGTTCTTC; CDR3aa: CASSIVSRLNEQFF
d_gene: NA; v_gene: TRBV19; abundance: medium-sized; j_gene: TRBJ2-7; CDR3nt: TGTGCCAGTAGTATAGAGGACAGAGTCGAATACGAGCAGTACTTC; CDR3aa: CASSIEDRVEYEQYF
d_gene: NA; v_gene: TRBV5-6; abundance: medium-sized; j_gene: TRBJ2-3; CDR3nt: TGTGCCAGCAGCTTGACGGGAGTTGGTCTGGATACGCAGTATTTT; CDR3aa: CASSLTGVGLDTQYF
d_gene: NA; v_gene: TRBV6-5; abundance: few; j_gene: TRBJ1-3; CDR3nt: TGTGCCAGCAGTCCGTTTGCCTACAGGGTTGGAAACACCATATATTTT; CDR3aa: CASSPFAYRVGNTIYF
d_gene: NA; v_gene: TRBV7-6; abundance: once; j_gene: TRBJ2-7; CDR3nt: TGTGCCAGCAGTGAAGCTAGGGACGAGCAGTACTTC; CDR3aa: CASSEARDEQYF
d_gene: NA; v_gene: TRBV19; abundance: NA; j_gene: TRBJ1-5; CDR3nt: TGTGCCAGTAGTGGTCCGGACAGCAATTACAATCAGCCCCAGCATTTT; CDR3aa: CASSGPDSNYNQPQHF
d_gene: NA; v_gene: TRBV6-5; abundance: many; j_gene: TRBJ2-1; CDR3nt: TGTGCCAGCGGCCCTAGGGGAGAGGGTGAGCAGTTCTTC; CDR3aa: CASGPRGEGEQFF
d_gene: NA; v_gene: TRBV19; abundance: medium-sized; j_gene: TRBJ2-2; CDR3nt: TGTGCCAGTAGTATCCCCCAGGGGATGTACGCCGGGGAGCTGTTTTTT; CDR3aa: CASSIPQGMYAGELFF